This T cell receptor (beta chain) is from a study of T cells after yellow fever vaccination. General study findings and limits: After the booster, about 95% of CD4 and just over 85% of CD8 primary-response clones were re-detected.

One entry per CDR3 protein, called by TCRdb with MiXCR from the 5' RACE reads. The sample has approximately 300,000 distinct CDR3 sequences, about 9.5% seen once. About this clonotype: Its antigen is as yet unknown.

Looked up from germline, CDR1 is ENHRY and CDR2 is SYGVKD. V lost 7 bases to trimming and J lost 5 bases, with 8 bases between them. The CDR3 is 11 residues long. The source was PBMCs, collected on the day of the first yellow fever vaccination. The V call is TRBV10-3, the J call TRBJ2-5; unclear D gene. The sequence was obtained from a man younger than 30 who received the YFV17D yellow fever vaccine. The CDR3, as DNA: TGTGCCATCAAAGGAGCGGAGACCCAGTACTTC. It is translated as CAIKGAETQYF.